A single sample is the source of the 19 T cell receptor beta chains below, sequenced in a study of chemoradiotherapy in HPV16-positive cancers. Data came from immunoSEQ multiplex PCR; TCRdb stores just in-frame clones and leaves some out. This sample has 13,000 or so clones; around 70% occur once, and the top ten carry roughly 19%. This material was obtained from a patient who underwent chemoradiotherapy. These receptors originate from a human donor with HPV-associated anogenital cancer.

The gene calls are TRBV5-1 and TRBJ1-2, with D hard to call. V was pared by 4 bases and J by 2 bases, with 9 bases between. The CDR3 covers 13 residues. Germline CDR1 is SGHRS and CDR2 is YFSETQ. CDR3 sequence reads: CASSGLHNYGYTF. The CDR3 DNA sequence: TGCGCCAGCAGCGGGCTACACAACTATGGCTACACCTTC.

This clone was observed a handful of times. The CDR3 sequence: CASKGEQWAFF. For the CDR3, the DNA is TGCGCCAGCAAGGGGGAACAGTGGGCTTTCTTT. The J gene is TRBJ1-1, the V gene TRBV5-1; D is possibly TRBD1 (6 bases). Trimming shortened V by 6 bases and J by 11 bases, and 14 bases separated the two germline ends. The CDR3 is made up of 11 amino acids. CDR1 SGHRS and CDR2 YFSETQ come from the germline V gene.

This clone was counted a single time. This rearrangement joins TRBV19 to TRBJ1-5; D possibly corresponds to TRBD1 (6 bases). The CDR3 extends over 16 amino acids. Trimming took 1 base from V and 2 from J, leaving 12 bases between them. The germline CDR1 and CDR2 sequences are LNHDA and SQIVND (reference sequence). The CDR3 bases are TGTGCCAGTAGTATAGTGGGGGCGTCGGGCAATCAGCCCCAGCATTTT. It yields the protein CASSIVGASGNQPQHF.

This clone was seen a handful of times. The chain has TRBV5-4 and TRBJ1-2; 8 positions match TRBD1. V shed 4 bases and J 8 bases; nucleotides not matched to a gene: 7. CDR1 is SGHNT and CDR2 is YYREEE in the germline V gene (reference sequence). This CDR3 comprises 13 residues. CDR3 residues: CASSGQGRVGYTF. CDR3 in DNA: TGTGCCAGCAGCGGACAGGGCCGGGTCGGCTACACCTTC.

CDR3 in amino acids: CASSEIPGLAAYEQYF. CDR3 DNA sequence: TGTGCCAGCAGTGAAATTCCGGGACTAGCGGCCTACGAGCAGTACTTC. The chain is built from TRBV2 and TRBJ2-7, with 11 nucleotides matching TRBD2. The V gene end was trimmed by 2 bases and the J gene end by 2 bases; junction bases not matched to a gene: 5. The CDR3 contains 16 residues. The germline V gene encodes CDR1 SNHLY and CDR2 FYNNEI.

V and J are TRBV6-9 and TRBJ2-7; 10 bases agree with TRBD2. The germline gives CDR1 MNHGY, CDR2 SVAAGI. CDR3 length: 18 residues. DNA of the CDR3: TGTGGAGAAACTACGCGGGCTAGCGGGGGCCAAAGCTCCTACGAGCAGTACTTC. This translates into CGETTRASGGQSSYEQYF.

The V call is TRBV5-1, the J call TRBJ2-1; D possibly corresponds to TRBD1 (5 bases). Trimming removed 5 bases at V and 6 bases at J, with 12 bases between. Germline CDR1 and CDR2: SGHRS and YFSETQ. The CDR3 has 13 residues. The CDR3 DNA sequence: TGCGCCAGCAGACGGCTGGGGCGCAATGAGCAGTTCTTC. This gives the protein CASRRLGRNEQFF.

The rearrangement links TRBV10-3 to TRBJ2-1, with D perhaps TRBD2 (7 bases). V was trimmed by 11 bases and J by 0 bases, leaving 20 bases between them. This CDR3 comprises 16 residues. CDR1 ENHRY and CDR2 SYGVKD come from the germline V gene. CDR3 loop: CAARGASGRSYNEQFF. The CDR3 DNA reads TGTGCCGCCCGGGGGGCTAGCGGACGCTCCTACAATGAGCAGTTCTTC.

The chain links TRBV30 to TRBJ1-5; unclear D gene. CDR3 size: 14 residues. The V gene's germline CDR1 is GTSNPN and CDR2 SVGIG (reference sequence). The V end was cut by 1 base, the J end by 0 bases, with 7 bases between. CDR3 sequence: CAWSGLYSNQPQHF. CDR3 nucleotides: TGTGCCTGGAGTGGACTTTATAGCAATCAGCCCCAGCATTTT.

This clone was observed a few times. The chain has TRBV9 and TRBJ2-1, with a weak D call TRBD1 (7 bases). Germline CDR1 reads SGDLS; CDR2 reads YYNGEE. V gave up 2 bases and J gave up 3 bases, with 12 bases separating them. This CDR3 is 15 amino acids long. CDR3 residues: CASSVGGQYYNEQFF. Here the CDR3 DNA reads TGTGCCAGCAGCGTGGGGGGACAGTACTACAATGAGCAGTTCTTC.

V and J are TRBV5-1 and TRBJ2-7; the D gene could be TRBD1 or TRBD2 (5 bases each). The CDR3 has 15 residues. CDR1 is SGHRS, CDR2 YFSETQ, per germline. V was pared by 2 bases and J by 7 bases, with 19 bases between. This CDR3 reads CASSFGGSIVEEQYF. The CDR3 DNA reads as TGCGCCAGCAGCTTTGGGGGAAGTATAGTAGAGGAGCAGTACTTC. Looking up the rest from reference TRBV5-1 and TRBJ2-7 gives the full variable domain: KAGVTQTPRYLIKTRGQQVTLSCSPISGHRSVSWYQQTPGQGLQFLFEYFSETQRNKGNFPGRFSGRQFSNSRSEMNVSTLELGDSALYLCASSFGGSIVEEQYFGPGTRLTVT.

The chain links TRBV19 to TRBJ2-5; 8 bases agree with TRBD2. The J call is in doubt because the DNA end fits TRBJ2-7 better. Germline V CDR1 and CDR2: LNHDA, SQIVND (reference sequence). The length of the CDR3 is 10 residues. CDR3 coding DNA: TGTGCCGCGGGGGGCTACGAGCAGTACTTC. This sequence encodes CAAGGYEQYF.

This chain links TRBV6-5 with TRBJ2-7, with 8 bases aligning to TRBD1. Germline assignment: CDR1 MNHEY and CDR2 SVGAGI. V trimming: 6 bases; J trimming: 2 bases; junction bases outside the gene matches: 9. The CDR3 is 15 amino acids. The CDR3, as DNA: TGTGCCAGCAGGGGGACAGGACCCAATACCTACGAGCAGTACTTC. Amino acids: CASRGTGPNTYEQYF.

J is TRBJ2-6 and V is TRBV15; 9 nucleotides line up with TRBD1. Germline V gives CDR1 LNHNV, CDR2 YYDKDF (reference sequence). Trimming cost V 3 bases and J 1 base; bases outside gene matches: 13. The CDR3 covers 20 residues. This chain's CDR3 is CATSREPGQGVVSGANVLTF. CDR3 coding DNA: TGTGCCACCAGCAGGGAACCGGGACAGGGTGTAGTTTCTGGGGCCAACGTCCTGACTTTC.

The chain couples TRBV7-2 to TRBJ1-1; D uncertain. This CDR3 contains 16 residues. Trimming took off 1 base at V and 0 bases at J, with 12 bases between the two ends. Germline lookup yields CDR1 SGHTA and CDR2 FQGNSA. CDR3 sequence (DNA): TGTGCCAGCAGCTTAGGCCTAGGGCAGATGAACACTGAAGCTTTCTTT. Its translation: CASSLGLGQMNTEAFF.

This clone was seen only a few times. CDR3 nucleotide sequence: TGTGCCAGCAGCCTCCGGCGGGCTGGGTACACCATATATTTT. Amino acids: CASSLRRAGYTIYF. The chain couples TRBV7-8 to TRBJ1-3; D call uncertain. Trimming cost V 5 bases and J 8 bases, with 16 bases left between them. Germline V lookup: CDR1 SGHVS, CDR2 FQNEAQ. This CDR3 is 14 amino acids long.

Notes on this clone: The junction departs from the called germline gene at one end, perhaps through a read error. This chain uses TRBV18 with TRBJ1-1; D possibly corresponds to TRBD1 (5 bases). Per the germline V gene, CDR1 is KGHSH and CDR2 is LQKENI. This CDR3 is 12 amino acids long. The CDR3 DNA sequence: TGTGCGAGCTCACCGCAGGGTTCTGAAGCTTTCTTT. The encoded protein is CASSPQGSEAFF.

This rearrangement joins TRBV4-1 to TRBJ1-6, with 7 bases aligning to TRBD1. The junction had 3 bases not matched to a gene; V was cut back by 0 bases and J by 4 bases. Germline CDR1 MGHRA, CDR2 YSYEKL. CDR3 length: 16 residues. The CDR3 nucleotides are TGCGCCAGCAGCCAAGATCGGACAGGTTATAATTCACCCCTCCACTTT. Its protein is CASSQDRTGYNSPLHF.

This rearrangement joins TRBV29-1 to TRBJ2-5; no clear D. Germline V gives CDR1 SQVTM, CDR2 ANQGSEA. This CDR3 is built from 14 residues. Trimming pared 1 base from V and 0 bases from J, leaving 9 bases between. DNA of the CDR3: TGCAGCGTTGAAGGGGGAACGTACCAAGAGACCCAGTACTTC. It codes for CSVEGGTYQETQYF.